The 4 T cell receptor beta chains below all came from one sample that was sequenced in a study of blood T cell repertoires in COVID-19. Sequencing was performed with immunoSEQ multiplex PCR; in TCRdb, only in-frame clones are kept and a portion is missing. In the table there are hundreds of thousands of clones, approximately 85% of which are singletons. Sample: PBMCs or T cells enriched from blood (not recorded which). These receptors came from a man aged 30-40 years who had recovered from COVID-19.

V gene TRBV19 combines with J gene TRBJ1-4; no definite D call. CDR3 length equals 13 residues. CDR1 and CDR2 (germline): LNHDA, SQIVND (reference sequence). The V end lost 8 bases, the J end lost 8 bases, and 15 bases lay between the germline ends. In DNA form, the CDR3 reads TGTGCCAGTTCGGGATTAACGCGGGAAAAACTGTTTTTT. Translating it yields CASSGLTREKLFF. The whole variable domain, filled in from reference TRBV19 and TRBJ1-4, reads DGGITQSPKYLFRKEGQNVTLSCEQNLNHDAMYWYRQDPGQGLRLIYYSQIVNDFQKGDIAEGYSVSREKKESFPLTVTSAQKNPTAFYLCASSGLTREKLFFGSGTQLSVL.

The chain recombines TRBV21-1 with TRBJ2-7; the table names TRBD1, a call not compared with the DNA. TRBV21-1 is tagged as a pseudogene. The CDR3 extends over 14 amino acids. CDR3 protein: CAHTPGTGAYEQYF. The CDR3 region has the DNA TGTGCCCACACACCGGGGACAGGGGCCTACGAGCAGTACTTC.

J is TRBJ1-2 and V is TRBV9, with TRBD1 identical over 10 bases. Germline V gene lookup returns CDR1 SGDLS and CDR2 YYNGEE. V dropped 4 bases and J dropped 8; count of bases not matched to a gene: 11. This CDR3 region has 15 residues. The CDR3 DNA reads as TGTGCCAGCAGCCCCGAACCTGGGACAGGGGACGGCTACACCTTC. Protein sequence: CASSPEPGTGDGYTF.

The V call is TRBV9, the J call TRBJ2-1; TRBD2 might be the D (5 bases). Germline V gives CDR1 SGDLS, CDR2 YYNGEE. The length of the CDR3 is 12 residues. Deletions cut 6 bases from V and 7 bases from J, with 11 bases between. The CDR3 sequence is CASNSERNEQFF. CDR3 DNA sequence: TGTGCCAGCAATAGCGAAAGGAATGAGCAGTTCTTC.